A single sample gave rise to the 27 T cell receptor beta chains below, sequenced in a study of graft-versus-host responses after intestinal transplantation. Method: immunoSEQ multiplex PCR; TCRdb's copy keeps in-frame clones and lacks some. The sample holds under 25,000 clones, roughly 86% seen once. The source was PBMCs, collected roughly 32 weeks after intestinal transplant. These receptor sequences come from a human patient who received an intestinal transplant, so some T cells may come from the graft donor.

This clone appeared a single time. The chain joins TRBV14 to TRBJ2-5; maybe TRBD1 (6 bases). The CDR3 has 16 residues. Trimming left V 5 bases short and J 3 bases short, with 19 bases between. Per the germline V gene, CDR1 is SGHDN and CDR2 is FVKESK. The CDR3 coding sequence is TGTGCCAGCAGCACTCCTTCAGGGGACGTTAAAGAGACCCAGTACTTC. Encoded protein: CASSTPSGDVKETQYF.

V and J are TRBV18 and TRBJ2-5; TRBD1 matches at 9 bases. With the DNA end fitting TRBJ2-7 better, the J assignment may be wrong. The CDR3 consists of 14 residues. Germline loops: CDR1 KGHSH, CDR2 LQKENI. CDR3 region: CASSPGQGEVEQYF. The DNA of the CDR3 is TGTGCCAGCTCACCGGGACAGGGTGAAGTCGAGCAGTACTTC.

Worth noting for this clone: Other DNA sequences in the same sample also yield this CDR3. The CDR3 nucleotides read TGTGCCAGCAGTGATTCAGGACAGGGGGGGGAGACCCAGTACTTC. This sequence encodes CASSDSGQGGETQYF. The gene calls are TRBV2 and TRBJ2-5; 10 nucleotides line up with TRBD1. CDR1 and CDR2 (germline): SNHLY, FYNNEI. V was pared by 3 bases and J by 5 bases, with 6 bases of the junction left unmatched. This CDR3 spans 15 amino acids.

The rearrangement links TRBV6-1 to TRBJ1-2, with 7 bases that match TRBD1. Germline trimming cut 1 base from V and 4 bases from J; bases unmatched to any gene: 3. The length of the CDR3 is 14 residues. Germline CDR1 MNHNS, CDR2 SASEGT. In DNA form, the CDR3 reads TGTGCCAGCAGTGAAGGGGACAGCCTCTATGGCTACACCTTC. The encoded protein is CASSEGDSLYGYTF.

The gene calls are TRBV4-1 and TRBJ1-2, with 7 bases identical to TRBD1. Unmatched junction bases numbered 8, after V lost 4 bases and J lost 3 bases. This CDR3 contains 15 residues. In germline, CDR1 is MGHRA, CDR2 YSYEKL. The CDR3 bases are TGCGCCAGCAGCCTCCTGCGGGACAGTGACTATGGCTACACCTTC. Amino acid sequence: CASSLLRDSDYGYTF.

This clone was detected a few times. The genes are TRBV2 and TRBJ1-2, with D possibly being TRBD1 (6 bases). Germline CDR1 is SNHLY and CDR2 is FYNNEI. The CDR3 is 14 amino acids. V was pared by 6 bases and J by 8 bases, with 19 bases between. CDR3 nucleotides: TGTGCCAGCAGGACGTCCGGGGGGGGCCACGGCTACACCTTC. Amino acids: CASRTSGGGHGYTF.

The V and J genes are TRBV11-3 and TRBJ1-6; TRBD1 is a possible D gene (5 bases). V lost 6 bases and J 9 bases, leaving 15 bases between the germline ends. CDR1 is SGHNT, CDR2 YENEEA, per germline. The CDR3 totals 14 residues. The CDR3 is CASSSGTGGSPLHF. For the CDR3, the DNA is TGTGCCAGCAGTTCCGGGACCGGGGGTTCACCCCTCCACTTT.

This clone was seen only once. V gene TRBV19 combines with J gene TRBJ1-1; 9 bases align to TRBD1. The ends lost 5 bases at V and 11 bases at J; junction bases unmatched: 9. The CDR3 is made up of 13 amino acids. CDR1 LNHDA and CDR2 SQIVND come from the germline V gene (reference sequence). CDR3 in DNA: TGTGCCAGTAGTCGATTAACAGGGGGCTTCGCTTTCTTT. It yields the protein CASSRLTGGFAFF.

The V and J genes are TRBV27 and TRBJ2-7; D gene unclear. The CDR3 has 13 amino acids. CDR1 MNHEY and CDR2 SMNVEV come from the germline V gene (reference sequence). V lost 6 bases and J 0 bases, leaving 9 bases between the germline ends. DNA for the CDR3: TGTGCCAGCAGCTACTCCTACTCCTACGAGCAGTACTTC. Its translation: CASSYSYSYEQYF.

The J gene is TRBJ1-2, the V gene TRBV30; weak D call: TRBD1 (5 bases). The ends were cut back, 4 bases at V and 8 bases at J, with 14 bases in the middle. Germline V CDR1 and CDR2: GTSNPN, SVGIG (reference sequence). The CDR3 length is 12 residues. CDR3 DNA: TGTGCCTGGAAACCAGGTTGGGACGGCTACACCTTC. Translated, it gives CAWKPGWDGYTF.

This clone appeared a few times. The rearrangement uses TRBV6-1 and TRBJ2-5, with D tentatively TRBD1 or TRBD2 (6 bases each). This CDR3 has 15 amino acids. Trimming left V 6 bases short and J 1 base short, with 15 bases between. Germline V gene sequence: CDR1 MNHNS, CDR2 SASEGT. In DNA form, the CDR3 reads TGTGCCAGCAGAAAGGGGGGCCCCCTCCAAGAGACCCAGTACTTC. Translating it yields CASRKGGPLQETQYF.

This clone was counted a few times. The CDR3 is CASSSYGTGYSYEQYF. In nucleotides, the CDR3 is TGTGCCAGCAGCTCCTACGGGACAGGATACTCCTACGAGCAGTACTTC. The gene calls are TRBV5-8 and TRBJ2-7; 8 bases align to TRBD1. The CDR3 has 16 amino acids. Trimming removed 3 bases from V and 0 bases from J; junction bases left unmatched: 8. Looked up from germline, CDR1 is SGHTS and CDR2 is YDEGEE.

V gene TRBV4-1 combines with J gene TRBJ2-5; 13 nucleotides agree with TRBD2. The trim removed 4 bases at V and 2 bases at J, leaving 4 bases unmatched. This CDR3 is 16 amino acids long. From germline, CDR1 is MGHRA and CDR2 YSYEKL. This CDR3 is CASSPGLAGAQETQYF. As DNA, the CDR3 is TGCGCCAGCAGCCCAGGACTAGCGGGGGCACAAGAGACCCAGTACTTC.

V usage is TRBV5-8 and J usage is TRBJ2-2; D remains ambiguous. V gave up 2 bases and J gave up 7 bases, with 6 bases separating them. From germline, CDR1 is SGHTS and CDR2 YDEGEE. This CDR3 spans 12 amino acids. The CDR3 DNA sequence: TGTGCCAGCAGCTTAAAGATCGGGGAGCTGTTTTTT. It translates to CASSLKIGELFF.

The chain is built from TRBV5-1 and TRBJ1-1; D is unclear. CDR1 SGHRS and CDR2 YFSETQ come from the germline V gene. The CDR3 sequence is 13 residues long. Trimming cost V 4 bases and J 3 bases, with 10 bases left between them. The CDR3 DNA follows: TGCGCCAGCAGCCTACGGACCGACACTGAAGCTTTCTTT. Amino acid sequence: CASSLRTDTEAFF. The full variable domain, rest sourced from reference TRBV5-1 and TRBJ1-1, is KAGVTQTPRYLIKTRGQQVTLSCSPISGHRSVSWYQQTPGQGLQFLFEYFSETQRNKGNFPGRFSGRQFSNSRSEMNVSTLELGDSALYLCASSLRTDTEAFFGQGTRLTVV.

This clone was counted between two and nine times. In DNA, the CDR3 is TGTGCCAGCAGTGAAGGCGGCGGATCCTACTATGGCTACACCTTC. The encoded protein is CASSEGGGSYYGYTF. This chain links TRBV25-1 with TRBJ1-2; D not resolved. The CDR3 covers 15 residues. Trimming cost V 2 bases and J 3 bases, with 13 bases left between them. Germline loops: CDR1 MGHDK, CDR2 SYGVNS.

CDR3 region: CASSFYIGITYEQYF. The CDR3 DNA reads TGTGCCAGCAGCTTTTATATTGGCATAACCTACGAGCAGTACTTC. This chain links TRBV7-9 with TRBJ2-7; no definite D call. CDR3 size: 15 residues. Per germline, CDR1 SEHNR and CDR2 FQNEAQ (reference sequence). V lost 3 bases and J 2 bases, leaving 14 bases between the germline ends. The full variable domain, with the rest looked up from reference TRBV7-9 and TRBJ2-7, is DTGVSQNPRHKITKRGQNVTFRCDPISEHNRLYWYRQTLGQGPEFLTYFQNEAQLEKSRLLSDRFSAERPKGSFSTLEIQRTEQGDSAMYLCASSFYIGITYEQYFGPGTRLTVT.

This clone was seen once. V and J are TRBV7-2 and TRBJ1-1, with no clear D. This CDR3 region has 14 residues. V shed 9 bases and J shed 0 bases, with 14 bases lying between them. CDR1 and CDR2 from the germline V gene are SGHTA and FQGNSA. The CDR3 is CASSPNPMNTEAFF. The CDR3 region has the DNA TGTGCCAGTTCCCCTAACCCTATGAACACTGAAGCTTTCTTT. Combining the CDR3 with reference TRBV7-2 and TRBJ1-1 gives the whole variable domain GAGVSQSPSNKVTEKGKDVELRCDPISGHTALYWYRQSLGQGLEFLIYFQGNSAPDKSGLPSDRFSAERTGGSVSTLTIQRTQQEDSAVYLCASSPNPMNTEAFFGQGTRLTVV.

The chain joins TRBV14 to TRBJ2-3; D uncertain. The CDR3 sequence is 13 residues long. V lost 2 bases, J lost 6 bases, and 9 bases lay in between. Germline-derived CDR1 and CDR2 are SGHDN and FVKESK. The CDR3 loop is CASSQLSSDTQYF. CDR3 DNA sequence: TGTGCCAGCAGCCAACTCTCTAGTGATACGCAGTATTTT.

V gene TRBV19 combines with J gene TRBJ2-7; the match to TRBD2 covers 8 bases. The J segment lost 0 bases and the V segment lost 5 bases, leaving 3 bases of the junction unmatched. The CDR3 loop spans 14 amino acids. Germline V gives CDR1 LNHDA, CDR2 SQIVND (reference sequence). The chain's CDR3 is CASSPGGSSYEQYF. The CDR3 region has the DNA TGTGCCAGTAGTCCGGGGGGGAGCTCCTACGAGCAGTACTTC. The full variable domain, its missing parts supplied by reference TRBV19 and TRBJ2-7, is DGGITQSPKYLFRKEGQNVTLSCEQNLNHDAMYWYRQDPGQGLRLIYYSQIVNDFQKGDIAEGYSVSREKKESFPLTVTSAQKNPTAFYLCASSPGGSSYEQYFGPGTRLTVT.

This chain links TRBV9 with TRBJ2-3; D may be TRBD1 or TRBD2 (5 bases each). Trimming removed 3 bases from V and 1 base from J, with 15 bases in between. Germline assignment: CDR1 SGDLS and CDR2 YYNGEE. This CDR3 is 16 amino acids long. The CDR3 spells CASSAQLGVGTDTQYF. Here the CDR3 DNA reads TGTGCCAGCAGCGCGCAGCTGGGGGTGGGCACAGATACGCAGTATTTT.

The V gene is TRBV7-8, the J gene TRBJ2-7; D uncertain. This CDR3 has 15 amino acids. The V gene's germline CDR1 is SGHVS and CDR2 FQNEAQ. Deletions cut 5 bases from V and 5 bases from J, with 19 bases between. CDR3 in DNA: TGTGCCAGCAGCCCCTACGCTGTCGGTAAGGACGAGCAGTACTTC. Translated, it gives CASSPYAVGKDEQYF.

The chain links TRBV6-1 to TRBJ2-2, with D unclear. The CDR3 length is 14 residues. V lost 1 base and J lost 3, with 6 bases in between. Germline V lookup: CDR1 MNHNS, CDR2 SASEGT. The CDR3 protein is CASSEGSYTGELFF. CDR3 sequence (DNA): TGTGCCAGCAGTGAAGGCAGTTACACCGGGGAGCTGTTTTTT.

The chain uses TRBV5-8 and TRBJ2-5; D remains ambiguous. Germline V gives CDR1 SGHTS, CDR2 YDEGEE. The CDR3 runs to 13 residues. V was clipped by 1 base and J by 7 bases, with 11 bases between them. As DNA, the CDR3 is TGTGCCAGCAGCTTGTTGACCCTCGGGACCCAGTACTTC. This encodes CASSLLTLGTQYF. The whole variable domain, filled in from reference TRBV5-8 and TRBJ2-5, reads EAGVTQSPTHLIKTRGQQATLRCSPISGHTSVYWYQQALGLGLQFLLWYDEGEERNRGNFPPRFSGRQFPNYSSELNVNALELEDSALYLCASSLLTLGTQYFGPGTRLLVL.

The chain recombines TRBV4-1 with TRBJ1-5, with no clear D. Per the germline V gene, CDR1 is MGHRA and CDR2 is YSYEKL. This CDR3 spans 16 amino acids. With 2 bases removed from V and 2 bases from J, the gap between germline ends came to 13 bases. The CDR3 coding sequence is TGCGCCAGCAGCCAAAGGGATTCCCTTGGCAATCAGCCCCAGCATTTT. It yields the protein CASSQRDSLGNQPQHF.

This clone has a handful of counts. The chain couples TRBV11-1 to TRBJ1-6, with D perhaps TRBD1 (5 bases). The CDR3 consists of 17 residues. Germline lookup yields CDR1 SGHAT and CDR2 FQDESV (reference sequence). Trimming took 5 bases from V and 5 from J, leaving 19 bases between them. CDR3: CASSPRDARRHNSPLHF. The CDR3 nucleotides are TGTGCCAGCAGCCCGAGGGACGCCCGCCGCCATAATTCACCCCTCCACTTT.

The V call is TRBV9, the J call TRBJ2-5, with 7 bases lining up with TRBD2. The length of the CDR3 is 15 residues. With 1 base clipped from V and 4 bases from J, the junction kept 7 bases outside the gene matches. Per germline, CDR1 SGDLS and CDR2 YYNGEE. CDR3 residues: CASSVSGASGETQYF. The CDR3 DNA sequence: TGTGCCAGCAGCGTATCTGGGGCTAGCGGAGAGACCCAGTACTTC.